A selection of T cell receptor beta chains follows, all from one sample in a study of blood T cell repertoires in COVID-19. Assay used: immunoSEQ multiplex PCR; TCRdb lists only in-frame clones, some missing. The sample has 52,000 or so clones, 83% seen once; the top ten hold over 15%. The sequencing input was peripheral blood. The receptors shown here come from a middle-aged man with acute or convalescent COVID-19. Each CDR3 is given without its conserved first and last residue. D genes are given only for firm matches. Clone size is stated in some rows and not others, as once, few, many or a class when expanded.

size	D	J	V	CDR3
NA	NA	TRBJ2-5	TRBV2	ASSETGRGETQY
NA	NA	TRBJ1-1	TRBV28	ASRSGPTEAF
NA	NA	TRBJ2-5	TRBV24-1	ATPPPETQY
NA	NA	TRBJ1-5	TRBV7-8	ASSRTHNQPQH
NA	TRBD2	TRBJ2-5	TRBV27	ASSRRLALAETQY
NA	TRBD1	TRBJ1-6	TRBV19	ATEGQGSSPLH
NA	NA	TRBJ2-1	TRBV24-1	ATSDSRTGQQF
once	TRBD1	TRBJ1-2	TRBV2	ASVRGSRGYT
NA	NA	TRBJ2-2	TRBV3-1/TRBV3-2	ASSHSRFRSNTGELF
NA	TRBD1	TRBJ2-1	TRBV24-1	ATSDPGQPYNEQF
NA	NA	TRBJ2-3	TRBV5-1	ASLLLGENTQY
NA	NA	TRBJ1-1	TRBV11-2	ASSPGGGTEAF
NA	TRBD1	TRBJ1-2	TRBV5-1	ASSATGHYGYT
NA	NA	TRBJ1-1	TRBV6-5	ASSIQGLNTEAF
few	TRBD1	TRBJ1-3	TRBV29-1	SVGTAGNTIY
NA	TRBD1	TRBJ1-4	TRBV2	ASNQGAGNEKLF
NA	TRBD2	TRBJ2-1	TRBV5-6	ASSRDYNNEQF
NA	TRBD2	TRBJ2-5	TRBV5-1	ASSSVGGSGETQY
NA	NA	TRBJ2-2	TRBV19	ASSIGPAGTGELF
once	NA	TRBJ2-6	TRBV6-5	ASSLISGANVLT
NA	NA	TRBJ1-4	TRBV13	ASNRRGTNEKLF
NA	TRBD1	TRBJ1-5	TRBV5-8	ASSSYDRGNQPQH
NA	NA	TRBJ1-5	TRBV27	ASSLNRLSQPQH
NA	NA	TRBJ1-4	TRBV24-1	ATSLHENEKLF
few	TRBD1	TRBJ1-6	TRBV5-1	ASSTRQGNNSPLH
NA	TRBD1	TRBJ1-2	TRBV5-1	ASHGQGGYGYT
NA	NA	TRBJ2-5	TRBV5-8	ASSFSSRVQTQY
NA	TRBD2	TRBJ2-5	TRBV7-2	ASSATSGNWQETQY
NA	NA	TRBJ1-2	TRBV29-1	SVEKRARGYT
NA	TRBD2	TRBJ2-1	TRBV29-1	SVLAGTYNEQF
NA	NA	TRBJ1-2	TRBV6-2/TRBV6-3	ASSVEQGIAGYT
NA	NA	TRBJ2-5	TRBV18	ASSLRQETQY
NA	NA	TRBJ2-7	TRBV27	ASSSSSSGEQY
NA	NA	TRBJ1-1	TRBV24-1	ATSDLQGNEAF
NA	NA	TRBJ2-2	TRBV29-1	SGLWRPGELF
once	NA	TRBJ1-1	TRBV7-9	ASSAWGDVEDTEAF
few	NA	TRBJ1-1	TRBV6-5	ASSLQGEGGTEAF
NA	NA	TRBJ1-1	TRBV19	ASSNGQTTEAF
NA	NA	TRBJ1-5	TRBV7-9	ASSQTTGTQPQH
NA	TRBD1	TRBJ2-1	TRBV9	ASSTQGENEQF
NA	NA	TRBJ2-5	TRBV6-2/TRBV6-3	ASSSKRGETQY
NA	TRBD2	TRBJ2-5	TRBV10-3	AISESVGTRTETQY
NA	TRBD1	TRBJ2-3	TRBV6-1	ASSEASGQGFGTQY
NA	NA	TRBJ1-2	TRBV19	ASSLRQFLGGYT
NA	TRBD1	TRBJ2-2	TRBV25-1	ASSEGTGRPAGELF
NA	TRBD1	TRBJ1-4	TRBV7-9	ASSLAGQGRANEKLF
NA	TRBD1	TRBJ2-3	TRBV18	ASSQGGTDTQY
NA	TRBD1	TRBJ1-4	TRBV7-9	ASSSGQGNEKLF
NA	TRBD1	TRBJ2-6	TRBV5-1	ASSSGTGATGANVLT
NA	NA	TRBJ2-1	TRBV10-3	AIGQFDEQF
NA	NA	TRBJ1-2	TRBV10-2	ASSEQINYGYT
NA	NA	TRBJ2-7	TRBV19	ASSPYEGVDYEQY
few	NA	TRBJ1-2	TRBV27	ASSSSGTLRGYT
many	NA	TRBJ1-5	TRBV5-1	ASSLWAGDQPQH
NA	TRBD1	TRBJ1-2	TRBV18	ASSPVGGSTYGYT
NA	NA	TRBJ1-1	TRBV7-2	ASSFRGNTEAF
NA	NA	TRBJ1-1	TRBV7-2	ASSSINRVKAF
NA	TRBD1	TRBJ2-5	TRBV2	ASRTGTGEETQY
NA	NA	TRBJ1-5	TRBV6-1	ASSERGSNQPQH
once	NA	TRBJ1-1	TRBV7-9	ASSPHRGEAF